These 9 T cell receptor beta chains originate from one sample sequenced in a study of cytomegalovirus exposure and HLA in healthy donors. In the PCR, 60 Vbeta and 13 Jbeta primers were used. Assay used: immunoSEQ multiplex PCR; TCRdb lists only in-frame clones, some missing. The data show under 200,000 clones, 65% to 70% seen once. Sequenced sample: PBMCs. Source of these receptors: a woman aged 18-35 years in good health and CMV-seropositive.

This chain links TRBV28 with TRBJ2-7, with D perhaps TRBD1 (6 bases). Germline loops: CDR1 MDHEN, CDR2 SYDVKM. The V end was cut by 6 bases, the J end by 10 bases, with 19 bases between. This CDR3 region has 13 residues. The CDR3 DNA reads as TGTGCCAGCAGGGCAGGGGATCCCCTGGGACAGTACTTC. This gives the protein CASRAGDPLGQYF.

The chain's CDR3 is CASSQGASGLYEQYF. The CDR3 DNA reads TGTGCCAGCAGCCAGGGGGCTAGCGGGCTTTACGAGCAGTACTTC. This chain joins TRBV14 and TRBJ2-7, with 8 nucleotides matching TRBD2. Germline lookup yields CDR1 SGHDN and CDR2 FVKESK. Trimming removed 3 bases from V and 4 bases from J; junction bases left unmatched: 8. The CDR3 spans 15 residues.

This rearrangement joins TRBV11-3 to TRBJ1-1; 7 bases fit TRBD1. The CDR3 runs 13 residues. The trim removed 6 bases at V and 3 bases at J, leaving 4 bases unmatched. Germline lookup yields CDR1 SGHNT and CDR2 YENEEA. As DNA, the CDR3 is TGTGCCAGCAGTTACAGGGGATACACTGAAGCTTTCTTT. Its protein product is CASSYRGYTEAFF. The full variable domain, rest sourced from reference TRBV11-3 and TRBJ1-1, is EAGVVQSPRYKIIEKKQPVAFWCNPISGHNTLYWYLQNLGQGPELLIRYENEEAVDDSQLPKDRFSAERLKGVDSTLKIQPAELGDSAVYLCASSYRGYTEAFFGQGTRLTVV.

The rearrangement joins TRBV2 to TRBJ1-2; 9 positions agree with TRBD1. The J segment lost 3 bases and the V segment lost 5 bases, leaving 13 bases of the junction unmatched. Germline-derived CDR1 and CDR2 are SNHLY and FYNNEI. The CDR3 contains 17 residues. The CDR3 sequence: CASSSWTGDSGYYGYTF. The DNA for the CDR3 is TGTGCCAGCAGTTCTTGGACAGGGGACTCAGGCTACTATGGCTACACCTTC.

The chain recombines TRBV2 with TRBJ2-2; the D gene is possibly TRBD2 (5 bases). The CDR3 has 14 residues. The V end lost 5 bases, the J end lost 4 bases, and 11 bases lay between the germline ends. Germline CDR1 and CDR2: SNHLY and FYNNEI. The CDR3 nucleotides read TGTGCCAGCAGTCAGACACTAGTCACCGGGGAGCTGTTTTTT. This translates into CASSQTLVTGELFF.

The chain recombines TRBV5-3 with TRBJ2-2; 7 nucleotides match TRBD2. TRBV5-3 is known as an ORF, though its function is uncertain. Germline trimming cut 0 bases from V and 3 bases from J; bases unmatched to any gene: 11. CDR3 size: 18 residues. DNA of the CDR3: TGTGCCAGAAGCTTGGATCCAGGGACTACAGTGGACACCGGGGAGCTGTTTTTT. It yields the protein CARSLDPGTTVDTGELFF.

V usage is TRBV15 and J usage is TRBJ2-7; 7 nucleotides match TRBD2. The CDR3 length is 15 residues. From germline, CDR1 is LNHNV and CDR2 YYDKDF (reference sequence). The V and J ends lost 0 bases and 5 bases, in that order; junction bases with no gene match: 7. This CDR3 reads CATSRDGRGAHEQYF. The CDR3 coding sequence is TGTGCCACCAGCAGAGATGGGAGGGGCGCCCACGAGCAGTACTTC. The full variable domain, completed using reference TRBV15 and TRBJ2-7, is DAMVIQNPRYQVTQFGKPVTLSCSQTLNHNVMYWYQQKSSQAPKLLFHYYDKDFNNEADTPDNFQSRRPNTSFCFLDIRSPGLGDTAMYLCATSRDGRGAHEQYFGPGTRLTVT.

The CDR3 is CASSVEGSGNTIYF. CDR3 sequence (DNA): TGTGCCAGCAGCGTAGAGGGGTCTGGAAACACCATATATTTT. The chain uses TRBV9 and TRBJ1-3, with D maybe TRBD1 (5 bases). CDR1 and CDR2 from the germline V gene are SGDLS and YYNGEE. V was trimmed by 0 bases and J by 1 base, leaving 5 bases between them. CDR3 length: 14 amino acids.

V gene TRBV27 combines with J gene TRBJ2-5; TRBD2 is a possible D gene (5 bases). The J call could be wrong; TRBJ2-7 is a better fit for the DNA end. Germline V gene data show CDR1 as MNHEY and CDR2 as SMNVEV (reference sequence). The length of the CDR3 is 14 residues. As DNA, the CDR3 is TGTGCCAGCAGTTTAGCGGGCTCATCCTACGAGCAGTACTTC. Encoded protein: CASSLAGSSYEQYF.